The rows below give T cell receptor beta chains drawn from one sample of a study of blood T cell repertoires in COVID-19. Generated by immunoSEQ multiplex PCR, the TCRdb table keeps only in-frame clones and is missing some. The profile shows about 68,000 clones, approximately 90% of them singletons. Sequencing was performed on peripheral blood. The receptors originated from a woman aged 50 to 65 with COVID-19, enrolled during active disease. CDR3s include the opening cysteine and the closing phenylalanine or tryptophan. The D gene is left open where the match is weak. Size tells how often a clone was seen (once, few, many) or the class of an expanded clone, and some rows leave it out.

D	size	J	V	CDR3	DNA
.	.	TRBJ2-1	TRBV10-3	CAIRRGGNNEQFF	TGTGCCATCAGGAGGGGGGGAAACAATGAGCAGTTCTTC
.	.	TRBJ1-1	TRBV6-6	CASSYSRVAEAFF	TGTGCCAGCAGTTACTCACGAGTCGCTGAAGCTTTCTTT
TRBD2	.	TRBJ2-3	TRBV19	CASSILAGAPTDTQYF	TGTGCCAGTAGTATTTTAGCGGGGGCCCCCACAGATACGCAGTATTTT
.	.	TRBJ2-5	TRBV12-3/TRBV12-4	CASSVALSETQYF	TGTGCCAGCAGTGTGGCTCTCTCAGAGACCCAGTACTTC
.	.	TRBJ1-1	TRBV7-2	CASSLVGENTEAFF	TGTGCCAGCAGCCTCGTGGGCGAGAACACTGAAGCTTTCTTT
.	.	TRBJ2-4	TRBV6-5	CASHDLAKNIQYF	TGTGCCAGTCACGACTTAGCCAAAAACATTCAGTACTTC
TRBD2	.	TRBJ2-2	TRBV27	CASIPYGTSLTGELFF	TGTGCCAGCATCCCTTACGGGACTAGTTTGACCGGGGAGCTGTTTTTT
TRBD1	.	TRBJ1-4	TRBV28	CASSGTGGDEKLFF	TGTGCCAGCAGTGGGACAGGGGGCGATGAAAAACTGTTTTTT
TRBD1	.	TRBJ2-7	TRBV28	CASSSPTGLVHEQYF	TGTGCCAGCAGTTCGCCGACAGGGTTGGTCCACGAGCAGTACTTC
.	.	TRBJ2-5	TRBV6-6	CASSYARDRIRETQYF	TGTGCCAGCAGTTACGCGAGAGACAGGATTCGGGAGACCCAGTACTTC
TRBD1	.	TRBJ1-4	TRBV28	CASSLHPTGGGEKLFF	TGTGCCAGCAGTTTGCACCCGACAGGGGGCGGTGAAAAACTGTTTTTT
.	.	TRBJ2-5	TRBV3-1/TRBV3-2	CASSPRLVGQETQYF	TGTGCCAGCAGCCCCCGACTAGTGGGCCAAGAGACCCAGTACTTC
.	.	TRBJ2-5	TRBV9	CASSPVVRKTQYF	TGTGCCAGCAGCCCCGTGGTGCGGAAGACCCAGTACTTC
.	.	TRBJ1-6	TRBV6-5	CASSYSFSGDSPLHF	TGTGCCAGCAGTTACTCGTTTTCTGGAGATTCACCCCTCCACTTT
TRBD1	.	TRBJ1-2	TRBV15	CATNPTGDLGGYTF	TGTGCCACCAACCCGACAGGGGACCTGGGGGGCTACACCTTC
.	.	TRBJ1-1	TRBV29-1	CSGRNRADPNTEAFF	TGCAGCGGGCGGAACAGGGCCGATCCAAACACTGAAGCTTTCTTT
.	once	TRBJ1-2	TRBV24-1	CATSDGGLLDYGYTF	TGTGCCACCAGTGATGGCGGTCTTCTCGACTACGGCTACACCTTC